This T cell receptor (beta chain) was sequenced in a study of blood T cell repertoires in COVID-19. The wider study: Collection of acute and convalescent COVID-19 samples took place in the United States, Italy and Spain. T cells, B-cell-depleted T cells, or PBMCs provided the cDNA or gDNA that served as material.

The V end was cut by 5 bases, the J end by 4 bases, with 16 bases between. Germline assignment: CDR1 SEHNR and CDR2 FQNEAQ (reference sequence). CDR3 size: 15 residues. Original processing methods: Reference gene primer amplification yielded estimated nucleated cell counts. Assay: immunoSEQ multiplex PCR; the TCRdb copy retains only in-frame clones and omits some. V and J calls and clone size follow that table, whereas D and trimming were derived from the DNA. The table includes tens of thousands of clones, 80% detected once. Sequencing used peripheral blood. The sequence was collected from a human donor in a cohort sampled during active COVID-19. This sequence joins TRBV7-9 and TRBJ2-3; possibly TRBD1 for D (7 bases). CDR3 in DNA: TGTGCCAGCAGCCAGGGGGGAGGAGGAGCAGATACGCAGTATTTT. This sequence encodes CASSQGGGGADTQYF.